The T cell receptor (beta chain) under discussion was sequenced for a study of glioma-infiltrating T cells after dendritic cell vaccination. This sample's time point: after dendritic cell vaccination, including at tumor progression/relapse. Isocitrate dehydrogenase mutation was absent in all glioblastoma patients. Findings and caveats of the study: Higher pretreatment TIL content predicted longer progression-free time and survival.

Germline V gene data show CDR1 as SGDLS and CDR2 as YYNGEE. V dropped 3 bases and J dropped 4 bases, with 16 bases sitting between them. This CDR3 has 15 residues. Libraries were prepared by immunoSEQ multiplex PCR; TCRdb keeps only in-frame clonotypes and omits some of them. The sample shows roughly 62,000 clones, about four fifths of them seen only once. With regard to this clone: Antigen unknown.

This clonotype originated in a human donor with glioblastoma. The chain couples TRBV9 to TRBJ2-5; D may be TRBD2 (7 bases). This sample comprised blood, obtained after dendritic cell vaccination. In nucleotides, the CDR3 is TGTGCCAGCAGCGAGAGACCGGGGGGCCGAGAGACCCAGTACTTC. This translates into CASSERPGGRETQYF.